The 18 T cell receptor beta chains reported below all come from one sample, sequenced in a study of blood T cell repertoires in COVID-19. Produced via immunoSEQ multiplex PCR; TCRdb's table is partial and in-frame only. The repertoire has fewer than 400,000 clones, roughly nine tenths of them found once; the top ten carry around 20%. The sequencing input was PBMCs or T cells enriched from blood (not recorded which). The receptors were sampled from a woman in her 30s who had recovered from COVID-19.

The chain has TRBV9 and TRBJ2-4, with TRBD2 as a possible D gene (5 bases). Per germline, CDR1 SGDLS and CDR2 YYNGEE. The ends were cut back, 7 bases at V and 0 bases at J, with 8 bases in the middle. The CDR3 consists of 13 residues. CDR3 in amino acids: CASGSGAKNIQYF. In DNA form, the CDR3 reads TGTGCCAGCGGCAGCGGAGCCAAAAACATTCAGTACTTC.

This clone was detected only once. The V and J genes are TRBV7-3 and TRBJ2-1; D is possibly TRBD2 (6 bases). CDR3 length: 14 amino acids. The V and J ends lost 4 bases and 15 bases respectively, with 22 bases between them. The germline gives CDR1 SGHTA, CDR2 FQGTGA. The CDR3 loop reads CASSSHRESAVLFF. The CDR3 DNA reads as TGTGCCAGCAGCTCCCACCGGGAGTCAGCCGTTCTGTTCTTC.

This sequence joins TRBV3-1 (or the pseudogene TRBV3-2) and TRBJ1-1, with D maybe TRBD1 (5 bases). The CDR3 length is 12 residues. Trimming pared 0 bases from V and 7 bases from J, leaving 6 bases between. CDR1 and CDR2 from the germline V gene are LGHDT and YNNKEL (reference sequence). Written as DNA, the CDR3 is TGTGCCAGCAGCCAAGATAGGGGTGAAGCTTTCTTT. Protein product: CASSQDRGEAFF.

V gene TRBV18 combines with J gene TRBJ1-2, with TRBD1 as a possible D gene (5 bases). From germline, CDR1 is KGHSH and CDR2 LQKENI. V shed 4 bases and J shed 2 bases, with 14 bases lying between them. The CDR3 covers 15 residues. Here the CDR3 DNA reads TGTGCCAGCTCACAACACGCGGAGGGGAACTATGGCTACACCTTC. This gives the protein CASSQHAEGNYGYTF.

The rearrangement joins TRBV4-3 to TRBJ2-1; D may be TRBD2 (5 bases). This CDR3 comprises 16 residues. Trimming removed 0 bases from V and 1 base from J, with 10 bases in between. Germline V gene sequence: CDR1 LGHNA, CDR2 YSLEER. The DNA of the CDR3 is TGCGCCAGCAGCCAAGATCTCCGGACTTCCTACAATGAGCAGTTCTTC. It encodes CASSQDLRTSYNEQFF.

DNA of the CDR3: TGTGCCAGCAGCTCTAGACAGAATGGGAAGCCCCAGCATTTT. Residues: CASSSRQNGKPQHF. The chain links TRBV7-2 to TRBJ1-5, with D possibly being TRBD1 (5 bases). The CDR3 consists of 14 residues. Germline V CDR1 and CDR2: SGHTA, FQGNSA. Trimming removed 4 bases from V and 8 bases from J, with 15 bases in between.

The chain recombines TRBV11-2 with TRBJ2-7; 12 nucleotides match TRBD2. Per germline, CDR1 SGHAT and CDR2 FQNNGV. V was clipped by 5 bases and J by 2 bases; unmatched bases: 10. The length of the CDR3 is 17 residues. The DNA for the CDR3 is TGTGCCAGCAGCCCACGCCCTGCTAGCGGGGGGGCCTACGAGCAGTACTTC. Encoded protein: CASSPRPASGGAYEQYF. Based on the CDR3 plus reference TRBV11-2 and TRBJ2-7, the full variable domain is EAGVAQSPRYKIIEKRQSVAFWCNPISGHATLYWYQQILGQGPKLLIQFQNNGVVDDSQLPKDRFSAERLKGVDSTLKIQPAKLEDSAVYLCASSPRPASGGAYEQYFGPGTRLTVT.

This clone has a handful of counts. The chain uses TRBV7-2 and TRBJ2-3, with D uncertain. The germline V gene has CDR1 SGHTA and CDR2 FQGNSA. This CDR3 is built from 14 residues. The ends were cut back, 2 bases at V and 1 base at J, with 7 bases in the middle. The CDR3 loop reads CASSLQSRTDTQYF. The CDR3 DNA reads as TGTGCCAGCAGCTTACAGTCTCGCACAGATACGCAGTATTTT.

In DNA, the CDR3 is TGTGCCAGCAGCACGAGCCCAGACAGTTATCAGCCCCAGCATTTT. Encoded protein: CASSTSPDSYQPQHF. The V gene is TRBV7-2, the J gene TRBJ1-5; weak D call: TRBD1 (5 bases). Trimming removed 5 bases from V and 5 bases from J, with 16 bases in between. The CDR3 totals 15 residues. Germline CDR1 reads SGHTA; CDR2 reads FQGNSA.

Worth noting for this clone: One end of the junction varies from germline; a read error may be responsible. The CDR3 protein is CASSDSRDRPYEQYF. CDR3 in DNA: TGTGCCAGCAGTGACTCCCGGGACAGGCCCTACGAGCAGTACTTC. The chain joins TRBV6-6 to TRBJ2-7; 8 positions match TRBD1. This CDR3 has 15 amino acids. Germline V lookup: CDR1 MNHNY, CDR2 SVGAGI (reference sequence).

The CDR3 nucleotides read TGTGCCACCAGTGGAACTCTCTCAATCTCTATCTACAATGAGCAGTTCTTC. This codes for CATSGTLSISIYNEQFF. The chain joins TRBV24-1 to TRBJ2-1; D remains ambiguous. Germline CDR1 and CDR2: KGHDR and SFDVKD. V was trimmed by 5 bases and J by 3 bases, leaving 19 bases between them. The CDR3 spans 17 residues.

This clone came up a few times. The chain has TRBV19 and TRBJ2-7; 8 nucleotides line up with TRBD1. V lost 3 bases and J lost 6; bases outside the gene matches: 16. This CDR3 comprises 17 residues. Per the germline V gene, CDR1 is LNHDA and CDR2 is SQIVND (reference sequence). The CDR3, as DNA: TGTGCCAGTAGTATCGCCCGGACAGGGAATCTTATGGGCGAGCAGTACTTC. As protein: CASSIARTGNLMGEQYF.

The CDR3: CASSLGGAQSDTQYF. The CDR3 nucleotides are TGTGCCAGCAGCTTAGGCGGGGCCCAATCAGATACGCAGTATTTT. This chain connects TRBV5-4 to TRBJ2-3; D might be TRBD2 (6 bases). Per the germline V gene, CDR1 is SGHNT and CDR2 is YYREEE (reference sequence). Between the trimmed V and J ends, which lost 2 bases and 4 bases, there was a span of 14 bases. The CDR3 spans 15 residues.

The chain employs TRBV28 and TRBJ2-2, with D perhaps matching TRBD1 (8 bases). V was clipped by 4 bases and J by 3 bases, with 15 bases between them. Germline V gives CDR1 MDHEN, CDR2 SYDVKM. The CDR3 extends over 16 amino acids. CDR3 amino acids: CASSSGQGGYTGELFF. CDR3 sequence (DNA): TGTGCCAGCAGTTCCGGACAGGGAGGGTACACCGGGGAGCTGTTTTTT.

The chain links TRBV18 to TRBJ1-2; D is possibly TRBD1 (6 bases). Germline V gives CDR1 KGHSH, CDR2 LQKENI. V was cut by 5 bases and J by 4 bases, with 8 bases left in between. The CDR3 extends over 12 amino acids. The DNA of the CDR3 is TGTGCCAGCTCAGCGGACAGCTATGGCTACACCTTC. Residues: CASSADSYGYTF.

The chain employs TRBV5-6 and TRBJ2-3, with 10 bases matching TRBD2. J lost 2 bases, V lost 3 bases, and 9 bases had no gene match. In germline, CDR1 is SGHDT, CDR2 YYEEEE. The CDR3 runs to 17 residues. CDR3 DNA sequence: TGTGCCAGCAGCTACTTAGGACTAGCGGAGCACACAGATACGCAGTATTTT. Translating gives CASSYLGLAEHTDTQYF. The variable domain in full, with the rest retrieved from reference TRBV5-6 and TRBJ2-3, is DAGVTQSPTHLIKTRGQQVTLRCSPKSGHDTVSWYQQALGQGPQFIFQYYEEEERQRGNFPDRFSGHQFPNYSSELNVNALLLGDSALYLCASSYLGLAEHTDTQYFGPGTRLTVL.

V gene TRBV19 combines with J gene TRBJ1-5; 7 positions agree with TRBD1. This CDR3 has 14 amino acids. CDR1 LNHDA and CDR2 SQIVND come from the germline V gene (reference sequence). Trimming took 4 bases from V and 7 from J; bases not matched to a gene: 7. The CDR3 protein is CASSRQGRSQPQHF. CDR3 nucleotide sequence: TGTGCCAGTAGTAGACAGGGACGGAGCCAGCCCCAGCATTTT.

The J gene is TRBJ1-5, the V gene TRBV28; 8 bases map to TRBD1. This CDR3 is built from 15 residues. Germline CDR1 and CDR2: MDHEN and SYDVKM. V trimming: 4 bases; J trimming: 7 bases; junction bases outside the gene matches: 9. The chain's CDR3 is CASSSGQGVFQPQHF. CDR3 DNA sequence: TGTGCCAGCAGTTCCGGACAGGGAGTTTTCCAGCCCCAGCATTTT.